This T cell receptor beta chain is from a study of T cell responses to AZD1222 COVID-19 vaccine. Concerning this clone itself: What it binds is unknown.

Profiled with immunoSEQ multiplex PCR; TCRdb holds only in-frame clones, not every one. The table has around 99,000 clones, 91% seen once. The length of the CDR3 is 16 residues. The J segment lost 1 base and the V segment lost 8 bases, leaving 11 bases of the junction unmatched. Germline-derived CDR1 and CDR2 are LNHDA and SQIVND (reference sequence). Study-wide results and caveats: The study found vaccine-associated CD4 TCRs spanning spike, dominant at 160-218 and 743-854. As reported, nearly half of all spike-specific TCRs target variant regions that are unmutated. Donors in the cohort were predominantly white British and more often female, and clonal diversity was possibly underestimated.

The chain uses TRBV19 and TRBJ2-7; 10 nucleotides align to TRBD2. The sample here was peripheral blood, taken 28 days after the second AZD1222 dose. The receptor was isolated from an adult who received the AZD1222 COVID-19 vaccine. CDR3 sequence: CASRKRSGRDSYEQYF. CDR3 in DNA: TGTGCCAGTCGAAAAAGGAGCGGGAGGGATTCCTACGAGCAGTACTTC.